This T cell receptor (beta chain) was captured in a study of CD8 T cells in Susac syndrome. Reverse transcription of roughly 0.45 to 1 ug RNA was performed with random hexamers. With immunoSEQ multiplex PCR, TCR beta CDR3 was amplified across 54 Vbeta and 13 Jbeta. TCRdb ran MiXCR on the immunoSEQ multiplex PCR reads and lists one entry per CDR3 protein. The sample consists of fewer than 150,000 distinct CDR3 sequences, more than 90% of them appearing once. Negative isolation was applied to CD8+ and CD4+ T cells, and FACS enrichment was applied to TEMRA cells. The ends lost 1 base at V and 5 bases at J; junction bases unmatched: 10. CDR1 is SGHTA and CDR2 is FQGNSA in the germline V gene. The CDR3 extends over 17 amino acids.

This TCR was recovered from a human donor in good health. This chain links TRBV7-2 with TRBJ2-2, with 7 bases fitting TRBD2. The sequenced material came from CD4+ T cells from PBMCs. The CDR3 loop reads CASSLEYAGVRTGELFF. In DNA form, the CDR3 reads TGTGCCAGCAGCTTAGAGTACGCGGGAGTGCGGACCGGGGAGCTGTTTTTT.